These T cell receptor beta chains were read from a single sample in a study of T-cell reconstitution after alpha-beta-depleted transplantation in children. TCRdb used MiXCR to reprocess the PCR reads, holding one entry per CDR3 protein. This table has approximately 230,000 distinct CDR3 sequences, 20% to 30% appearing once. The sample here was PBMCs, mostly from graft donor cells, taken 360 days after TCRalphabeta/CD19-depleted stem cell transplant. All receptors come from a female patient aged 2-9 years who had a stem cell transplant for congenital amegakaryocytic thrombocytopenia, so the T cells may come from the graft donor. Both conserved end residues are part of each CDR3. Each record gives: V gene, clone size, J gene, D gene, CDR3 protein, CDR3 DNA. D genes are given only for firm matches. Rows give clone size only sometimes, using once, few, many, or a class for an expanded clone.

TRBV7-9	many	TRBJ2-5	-	CASSLMDQETQYF	TGTGCCAGCAGCTTAATGGACCAAGAGACCCAGTACTTC
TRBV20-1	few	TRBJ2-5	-	CSATPELETQYF	TGCAGTGCTACCCCAGAACTAGAGACCCAGTACTTC
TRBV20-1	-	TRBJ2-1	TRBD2	CSARPKRLASYNEQFF	TGCAGTGCCCGACCTAAGAGACTAGCATCCTACAATGAGCAGTTCTTC
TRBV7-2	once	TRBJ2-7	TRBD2	CASSLAGTSPSQGEQYF	TGTGCCAGCAGCTTAGCGGGGACTAGCCCATCCCAAGGGGAGCAGTACTTC
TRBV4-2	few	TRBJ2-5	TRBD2	CASSPAGGGAQETQYF	TGTGCCAGCAGCCCAGCCGGCGGGGGGGCCCAAGAGACCCAGTACTTC
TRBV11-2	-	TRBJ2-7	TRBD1	CASSFATGDYEQYF	TGTGCCAGCAGCTTCGCGACAGGGGACTACGAGCAGTACTTC
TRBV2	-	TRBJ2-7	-	CASSEAHNGLGAYEQYF	TGTGCCAGCAGTGAAGCGCACAACGGTTTGGGGGCCTACGAGCAGTACTTC
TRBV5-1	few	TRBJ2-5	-	CASSRFLGETQYF	TGCGCCAGCAGCCGCTTTTTGGGCGAGACCCAGTACTTC
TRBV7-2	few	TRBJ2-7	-	CASSLVLAGEQYF	TGTGCCAGCAGCTTAGTGCTAGCTGGAGAGCAGTACTTC
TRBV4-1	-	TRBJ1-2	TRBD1	CASSHQDRGPYYGYTF	TGCGCCAGCAGCCATCAAGACAGGGGACCATACTATGGCTACACCTTC
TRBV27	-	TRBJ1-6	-	CASSFFGRGTSPLHF	TGTGCCAGCAGTTTTTTCGGCAGGGGAACATCACCCCTCCACTTT